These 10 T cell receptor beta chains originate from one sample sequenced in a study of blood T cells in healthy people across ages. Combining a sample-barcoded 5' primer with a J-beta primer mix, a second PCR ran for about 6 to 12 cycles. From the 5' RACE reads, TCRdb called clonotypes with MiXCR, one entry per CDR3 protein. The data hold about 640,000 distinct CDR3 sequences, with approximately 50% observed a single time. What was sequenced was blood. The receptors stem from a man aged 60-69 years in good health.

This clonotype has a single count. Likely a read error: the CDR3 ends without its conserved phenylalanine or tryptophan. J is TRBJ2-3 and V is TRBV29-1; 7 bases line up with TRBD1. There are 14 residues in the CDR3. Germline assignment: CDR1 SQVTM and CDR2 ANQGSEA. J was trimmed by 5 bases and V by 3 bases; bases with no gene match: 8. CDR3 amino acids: CSVDGAGGVDTQYV. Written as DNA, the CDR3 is TGCAGCGTTGATGGGGCAGGGGGTGTAGATACGCAGTATGTT.

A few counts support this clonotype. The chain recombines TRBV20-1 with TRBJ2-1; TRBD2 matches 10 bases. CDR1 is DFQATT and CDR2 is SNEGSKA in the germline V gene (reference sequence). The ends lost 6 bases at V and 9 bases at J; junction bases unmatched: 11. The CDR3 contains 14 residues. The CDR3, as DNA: TGCAGTGCCCAAGTCACTAGCGGGGCGAGTGAGCAGTTCTTC. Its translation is CSAQVTSGASEQFF.

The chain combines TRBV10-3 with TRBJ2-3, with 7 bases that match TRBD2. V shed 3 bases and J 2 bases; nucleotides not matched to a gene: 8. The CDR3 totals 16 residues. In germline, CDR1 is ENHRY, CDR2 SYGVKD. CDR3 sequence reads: CAISDDTGGITDTQYF. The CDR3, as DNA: TGTGCCATCAGTGACGATACGGGGGGTATCACAGATACGCAGTATTTT.

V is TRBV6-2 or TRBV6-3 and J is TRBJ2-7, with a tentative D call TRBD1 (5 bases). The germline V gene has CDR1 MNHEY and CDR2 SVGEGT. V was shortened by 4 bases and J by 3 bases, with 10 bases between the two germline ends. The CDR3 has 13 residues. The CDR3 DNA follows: TGTGCCAGCAGTTTTAATCAGGGCTACGAGCAGTACTTC. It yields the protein CASSFNQGYEQYF.

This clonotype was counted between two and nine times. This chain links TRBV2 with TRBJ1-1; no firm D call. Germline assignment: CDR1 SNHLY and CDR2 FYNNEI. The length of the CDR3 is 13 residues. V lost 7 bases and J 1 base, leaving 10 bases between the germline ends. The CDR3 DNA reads TGTGCCAGCAAGACGGGAGCGAACACTGAAGCTTTCTTT. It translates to CASKTGANTEAFF.

This CDR3 is CASSQEAGASYGYTF. Written as DNA, the CDR3 is TGTGCCAGCAGCCAAGAAGCAGGGGCGAGCTATGGCTACACCTTC. The chain links TRBV3-1 to TRBJ1-2; D may be TRBD1 (6 bases). The V gene's germline CDR1 is LGHDT and CDR2 YNNKEL (reference sequence). Trimming shortened V by 0 bases and J by 4 bases, and 12 bases separated the two germline ends. This CDR3 spans 15 amino acids. The full variable domain, rest sourced from reference TRBV3-1 and TRBJ1-2, is DTAVSQTPKYLVTQMGNDKSIKCEQNLGHDTMYWYKQDSKKFLKIMFSYNNKELIINETVPNRFSPKSPDKAHLNLHINSLELGDSAVYFCASSQEAGASYGYTFGSGTRLTVV.

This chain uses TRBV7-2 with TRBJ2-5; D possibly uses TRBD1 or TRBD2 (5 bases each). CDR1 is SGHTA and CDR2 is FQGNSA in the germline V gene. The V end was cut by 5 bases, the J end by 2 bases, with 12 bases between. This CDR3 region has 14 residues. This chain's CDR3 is CASSRGDLQETQYF. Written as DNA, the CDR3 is TGTGCCAGCAGCCGAGGGGACCTACAAGAGACCCAGTACTTC.

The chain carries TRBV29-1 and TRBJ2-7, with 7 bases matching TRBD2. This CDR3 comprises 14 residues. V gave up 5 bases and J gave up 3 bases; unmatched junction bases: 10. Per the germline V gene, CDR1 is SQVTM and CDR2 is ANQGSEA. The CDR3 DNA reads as TGCAGCGTTTCGGACGAACGGGGGGTCTACGAGCAGTACTTC. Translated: CSVSDERGVYEQYF.

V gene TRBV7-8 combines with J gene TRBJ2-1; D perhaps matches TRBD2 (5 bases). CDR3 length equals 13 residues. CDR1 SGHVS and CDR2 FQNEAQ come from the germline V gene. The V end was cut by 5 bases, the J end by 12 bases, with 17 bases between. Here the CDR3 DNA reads TGTGCCAGCAGCCTAAACCGGGATTCGGTGCAGTTCTTC. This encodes CASSLNRDSVQFF.

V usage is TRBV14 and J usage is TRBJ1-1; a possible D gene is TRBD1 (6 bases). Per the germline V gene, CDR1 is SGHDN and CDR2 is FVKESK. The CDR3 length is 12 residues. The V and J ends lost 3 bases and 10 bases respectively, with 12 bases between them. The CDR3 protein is CASSQTGYLAFF. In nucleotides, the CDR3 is TGTGCCAGCAGCCAGACAGGATATTTAGCTTTCTTT.